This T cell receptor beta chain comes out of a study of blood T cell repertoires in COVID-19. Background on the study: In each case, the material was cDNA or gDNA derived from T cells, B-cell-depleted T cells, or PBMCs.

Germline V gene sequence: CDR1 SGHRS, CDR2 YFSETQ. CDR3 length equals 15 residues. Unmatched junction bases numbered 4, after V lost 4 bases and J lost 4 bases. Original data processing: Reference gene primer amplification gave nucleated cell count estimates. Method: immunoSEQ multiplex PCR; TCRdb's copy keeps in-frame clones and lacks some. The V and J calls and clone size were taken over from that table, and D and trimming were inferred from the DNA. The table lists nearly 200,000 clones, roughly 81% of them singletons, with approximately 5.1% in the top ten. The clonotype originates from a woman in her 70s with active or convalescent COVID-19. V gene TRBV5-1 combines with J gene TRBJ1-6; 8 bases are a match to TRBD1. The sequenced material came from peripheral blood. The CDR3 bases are TGCGCCAGCAGCGGACAGGGCCCATATAATTCACCCCTCCACTTT. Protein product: CASSGQGPYNSPLHF.